Listed here are 15 T cell receptor beta chains from one sample, sequenced in a study of cytomegalovirus exposure and HLA in healthy donors. The primer mix had 60 Vbeta and 13 Jbeta primers. The data were produced by immunoSEQ multiplex PCR, yet TCRdb's version contains in-frame clones alone and is incomplete. The profile covers about 99,000 clones, with around 77% appearing a single time and roughly 3% taken by the ten largest. The sequenced sample was PBMCs. The receptors stem from a man aged 35 to 55 in good health and CMV-seronegative.

The chain couples TRBV28 to TRBJ1-1; the D gene is possibly TRBD1 (5 bases). The V gene's germline CDR1 is MDHEN and CDR2 SYDVKM. Trimming took 2 bases from V and 4 from J, leaving 14 bases between them. This CDR3 contains 15 residues. CDR3 bases: TGTGCCAGCAGTTTAAGTCGGGGGACTACCACTGAAGCTTTCTTT. Translation: CASSLSRGTTTEAFF.

As DNA, the CDR3 is TGTGCCAGCAGCCAAGATTCCCCAGGGGGAGCTTCACCCCTCCACTTT. It specifies CASSQDSPGGASPLHF. The V and J genes are TRBV14 and TRBJ1-6; TRBD1 matches at 7 bases. Germline values: CDR1 SGHDN, CDR2 FVKESK. V lost 0 bases and J lost 9; bases outside the gene matches: 8. The CDR3 is 16 residues long.

V and J are TRBV2 and TRBJ1-4, with D unresolved. Germline V gene data show CDR1 as SNHLY and CDR2 as FYNNEI. V lost 6 bases to trimming and J lost 0 bases, with 8 bases between them. This CDR3 comprises 14 residues. The CDR3, as DNA: TGTGCCAGCAGACAGACATCAACTAATGAAAAACTGTTTTTT. Protein sequence: CASRQTSTNEKLFF.

This clone was counted between two and nine times. This sequence joins TRBV28 and TRBJ2-6, with 7 bases matching TRBD1. There are 16 residues in the CDR3. CDR1 and CDR2 (germline): MDHEN, SYDVKM. V lost 5 bases, J lost 3 bases, and 7 bases stayed unmatched. The CDR3 is CASSPTTGLGANVLTF. The CDR3 region has the DNA TGTGCCAGCAGTCCCACGACAGGGCTTGGGGCCAACGTCCTGACTTTC.

V and J are TRBV6-6 and TRBJ2-1; tentative D call: TRBD2 (5 bases). Trimming removed 7 bases at V and 6 bases at J, with 19 bases between. Germline assignment: CDR1 MNHNY and CDR2 SVGAGI (reference sequence). The CDR3 runs to 15 residues. CDR3 sequence: CASKAAGLAPNEQFF. The CDR3 DNA reads TGTGCCAGCAAAGCCGCCGGGCTAGCTCCCAATGAGCAGTTCTTC.

The chain joins TRBV19 to TRBJ1-1, with 7 bases matching TRBD1. From germline, CDR1 is LNHDA and CDR2 SQIVND (reference sequence). Trimming at V came to 5 bases and at J to 3 bases, leaving 6 bases not matched to a gene. CDR3 length: 14 residues. In nucleotides, the CDR3 is TGTGCCAGTAGTCCCTACAGGGGACACACTGAAGCTTTCTTT. Translation gives CASSPYRGHTEAFF.

The chain couples TRBV15 to TRBJ2-7, with 11 nucleotides matching TRBD2. The V gene end was trimmed by 8 bases and the J gene end by 5 bases; junction bases not matched to a gene: 2. CDR3 length: 12 residues. From germline, CDR1 is LNHNV and CDR2 YYDKDF (reference sequence). Here the CDR3 DNA reads TGTGCCACCGGACTAGCGGGCCACGAGCAGTACTTC. It yields the protein CATGLAGHEQYF.

The chain links TRBV6-1 to TRBJ1-1, with TRBD1 as a possible D gene (5 bases). V lost 7 bases, J lost 5 bases, and 11 bases lay in between. The germline CDR1 and CDR2 sequences are MNHNS and SASEGT. The CDR3 covers 12 residues. The CDR3 region is CASIRTSTEAFF. The CDR3 DNA follows: TGTGCCAGCATACGGACATCTACTGAAGCTTTCTTT.

In DNA, the CDR3 is TGTGCCAGCAGCCAAGATTCAAACAGGGTAGGTGAAGCTTTCTTT. The encoded protein is CASSQDSNRVGEAFF. This rearrangement joins TRBV4-2 to TRBJ1-1, with D maybe TRBD1 (6 bases). The CDR3 consists of 15 residues. The germline V gene encodes CDR1 LGHNA and CDR2 YNFKEQ. V gave up 0 bases and J gave up 7 bases, with 15 bases separating them.

The chain joins TRBV30 to TRBJ2-7; TRBD1 matches 10 bases. In germline, CDR1 is GTSNPN, CDR2 SVGIG (reference sequence). The CDR3 runs to 14 residues. V lost 3 bases and J lost 2; bases outside the gene matches: 4. This CDR3 is CAWRRTGGTYEQYF. CDR3 in DNA: TGTGCCTGGAGGCGGACAGGGGGAACCTACGAGCAGTACTTC.

This clone has a single count. This chain connects TRBV13 to TRBJ1-6; D uncertain. The CDR3 is 13 residues long. Per the germline V gene, CDR1 is PRHDT and CDR2 is FYEKMQ (reference sequence). The ends were cut back, 2 bases at V and 6 bases at J, with 5 bases in the middle. CDR3 sequence (DNA): TGTGCCAGCAGCTTAACGCGTAATTCACCCCTCCACTTT. It translates to CASSLTRNSPLHF.

This clone was seen more than once but under ten times. This rearrangement joins TRBV10-3 to TRBJ2-3, with 8 bases aligning to TRBD2. J lost 0 bases, V lost 5 bases, and 10 bases had no gene match. Germline CDR1 and CDR2: ENHRY and SYGVKD. There are 17 residues in the CDR3. The CDR3 bases are TGTGCCATCAGTAAGATCCCAACTAGCGGAAGCACAGATACGCAGTATTTT. It specifies CAISKIPTSGSTDTQYF.

The chain employs TRBV2 and TRBJ2-1; 8 bases fit TRBD1. The ends lost 5 bases at V and 0 bases at J; junction bases unmatched: 3. CDR1 is SNHLY, CDR2 FYNNEI, per germline. The CDR3 has 15 amino acids. In DNA form, the CDR3 reads TGTGCCAGCAGTCGGACAGGGAGCTCCTACAATGAGCAGTTCTTC. Translating it yields CASSRTGSSYNEQFF.

This clone was detected a few times. This chain connects TRBV5-5 to TRBJ2-7, with 10 positions matching TRBD2. Germline V gives CDR1 SGHKS, CDR2 YYEKEE (reference sequence). V was clipped by 4 bases and J by 3 bases; unmatched bases: 13. This CDR3 region has 17 residues. CDR3 nucleotides: TGTGCCAGCAGCCCTTCCTTGGCTAGCGGGAGTCTCTACGAGCAGTACTTC. It specifies CASSPSLASGSLYEQYF.

This sequence joins TRBV5-8 and TRBJ2-3; 10 nucleotides line up with TRBD2. V was clipped by 0 bases and J by 0 bases; unmatched bases: 7. Germline loops: CDR1 SGHTS, CDR2 YDEGEE. This CDR3 region has 18 residues. The CDR3 loop is CASSLGLAGAISTDTQYF. CDR3 bases: TGTGCCAGCAGCTTGGGGCTAGCGGGGGCGATAAGCACAGATACGCAGTATTTT.